This TCR beta chain was captured in a study of Graves' ophthalmopathy and Graves' hyperthyroidism. Study-wide findings and caveats: Cross-validated, the 13-signature model showed 87.88%/81.08% sensitivity/specificity, and 80%/75% in the test set. Most expanded clonotypes from thyroid (those above 0.001 frequency) were also found in blood.

Every ophthalmopathy donor presented moderate-to-severe activity, CAS ≥3, NOSPECS ≥4 and duration under 3 months. Germline assignment: CDR1 SEHNR and CDR2 FQNEAQ (reference sequence). The germline V and J ends were trimmed by 6 bases and 3 bases, with 11 bases remaining between them. This CDR3 region has 13 residues. As regards this clonotype: Its antigen is as yet unknown.

Investigators amplified TCR beta CDR3 regions from RNA transcripts. Second-round multiplex PCR followed a first-round RT-PCR using HTBI primers. TCRdb independently ran MiXCR on the multiplex PCR reads; one entry per CDR3 protein. Of about 740,000 distinct CDR3 sequences listed, roughly two fifths are singletons. The sample taken for sequencing was peripheral blood. The chain uses TRBV7-9 and TRBJ2-5, with D perhaps matching TRBD2 (5 bases). This clonotype was obtained from an adult man with Graves' ophthalmopathy. CDR3 bases: TGTGCCAGCAGTCTCGGGAAAAAAGAGACCCAGTACTTC. The encoded protein is CASSLGKKETQYF. Based on the CDR3 plus reference TRBV7-9 and TRBJ2-5, the full variable domain is DTGVSQNPRHKITKRGQNVTFRCDPISEHNRLYWYRQTLGQGPEFLTYFQNEAQLEKSRLLSDRFSAERPKGSFSTLEIQRTEQGDSAMYLCASSLGKKETQYFGPGTRLLVL.